Reported below is one T cell receptor beta chain. Its matching antigen is unknown. The CDR3 sequence is 15 residues long. Germline V CDR1 and CDR2: KGHSH, LQKENI. Trimming took off 6 bases at V and 4 bases at J, with 15 bases between the two ends. Naive CD8 cells lacked CD45RO, underwent positive selection for CCR7 and left out terminally differentiated effector memory CD45RA+ cells. None of the donors, who were healthy HIV-negative adults, had recently had acute infections or vaccinations. The record originates from a study of shared clonotypes between healthy human individuals. TCRdb's copy holds only in-frame clones and misses some; the assay was immunoSEQ multiplex PCR. The sample carries around 1.9 million clones, more than 85% recorded once. Whole-study results and caveats: Naive CD4 clonotypes overlapped across a handful of donors at about 5%. Only a few donors were included, so the genetic and exposure-history diversity represented was limited.

The source is a man younger than 35 in good health. Some clones in this sample may be carry-over from other donors' samples. The gene calls are TRBV18 and TRBJ1-4, with D tentatively TRBD1 (6 bases). Sequences were obtained from naive CD8+ T cells from PBMCs. The CDR3, as DNA: TGTGCCAGCTCGGGAAGTACAGGGTTTAATGAAAAACTGTTTTTT. Translating gives CASSGSTGFNEKLFF. The variable domain in full, with the rest retrieved from reference TRBV18 and TRBJ1-4, is NAGVMQNPRHLVRRRGQEARLRCSPMKGHSHVYWYRQLPEEGLKFMVYLQKENIIDESGMPKERFSAEFPKEGPSILRIQQVVRGDSAAYFCASSGSTGFNEKLFFGSGTQLSVL.